This TCR beta chain stems from a study of PD-1 blockade in classical Hodgkin lymphoma. Specified time point: cycle 4 day 1 (C4D1), after less than 7 weeks of nivolumab. Relapse was seen in all patients after autologous stem cell transplantation, and brentuximab vedotin exposure was variable. This clone was seen more than once but under ten times. The repertoire was sequenced with immunoSEQ multiplex PCR; TCRdb's copy has only in-frame clones and lacks some. The sample shows 57,000 or so clones, around nine tenths of them seen only once. The clonotype was recovered from a human donor with classical Hodgkin lymphoma. The source was peripheral blood mononuclear cells (PBMCs), collected before the fourth cycle of nivolumab.

CDR3 sequence reads: CASSRGGLGNQPQHF. CDR3 coding DNA: TGTGCCAGCAGTCGGGGGGGTCTTGGCAATCAGCCCCAGCATTTT. The chain joins TRBV27 to TRBJ1-5, with a possible D match to TRBD1 (5 bases). Germline V gives CDR1 MNHEY, CDR2 SMNVEV (reference sequence). This CDR3 is 15 amino acids long. V shed 5 bases and J shed 2 bases, with 13 bases lying between them.